These T cell receptor beta chains were read from a single sample in a study of follicular helper T cells after annual influenza vaccination. Using immunoSEQ multiplex PCR, the repertoire was profiled, and TCRdb retains in-frame clones only, with some absent. The table lists 9,500 to 10,000 clones, about 83% of them singletons, with under 0.4% in the top ten. Material: CXCR5- memory CD4+ T cells sorted from blood, obtained 7 days after influenza vaccination. These TCRs come from an adult who received the influenza vaccine. Both conserved end residues are trimmed from each CDR3.

TRBJ1-1 | TRBV5-4 | ASSSTVNTEAF
TRBJ1-3 | TRBV27 | ASSSEAYSGNTIY
TRBJ1-2 | TRBV9 | ASSAGGAGYGYT
TRBJ2-3 | TRBV19 | ASSRAADTQY
TRBJ1-2 | TRBV4-2 | ASSQGLGGANYGYT
TRBJ2-1 | TRBV11-3 | ASSLEEGTYNEQF
TRBJ2-3 | TRBV6-5 | ASIGQESRY
TRBJ1-4 | TRBV7-6 | ASSFSVYRSKGFKLF
TRBJ2-5 | TRBV4-2 | ASSQVLQSETQY
TRBJ2-1 | TRBV11-2 | ASSHRPRRV
TRBJ1-6 | TRBV19 | ASSISRGTEESPLH
TRBJ1-1 | TRBV6-5 | ASRATWGWSTEAF
TRBJ1-1 | TRBV7-2 | ASSLQEMNTEAF
TRBJ1-3 | TRBV7-9 | ASRPTYRSGNTIY
TRBJ2-1 | TRBV7-8 | ASSLAGASSYNEQF
TRBJ2-7 | TRBV19 | ASSIRGEGGEQY
TRBJ2-3 | TRBV21-1 | ASSLGLPPRADTQY
TRBJ2-3 | TRBV29-1 | SVGPGTSTDTQY
TRBJ2-1 | TRBV5-8 | ASSLGWLTGASYNEQF
TRBJ2-7 | TRBV10-3 | AISDPRGSGHEQY
TRBJ2-1 | TRBV18 | ASSPLLAGSGYNEQF
TRBJ2-5 | TRBV5-6 | ASSLGFLETQY
TRBJ1-4 | TRBV18 | ASSPQGRSNEKLF
TRBJ2-5 | TRBV7-2 | ASSLATGRGETQY
TRBJ2-1 | TRBV7-2 | ASSYGTSGGGRNEQF
TRBJ1-2 | TRBV6-5 | ASRYREGDGYT
TRBJ1-2 | TRBV7-3 | ASSEDRGTNYGYT
TRBJ2-1 | TRBV10-3 | AISRTSGGAISYNEQF
TRBJ2-1 | TRBV7-9 | ASSRGQGTYNEQF
TRBJ1-1 | TRBV15 | ATSRERGHVNTEAF
TRBJ1-1 | TRBV19 | ASSIWLTNTEAF
TRBJ1-3 | TRBV29-1 | SARQGASSGNTIY
TRBJ1-1 | TRBV19 | ASANRGLNTEAF
TRBJ2-1 | TRBV4-3 | ASSQATLAGASSYNEQF
TRBJ1-6 | TRBV2 | ASTLGVRSPLH
TRBJ1-6 | TRBV28 | ASSFVGRNDSPLH
TRBJ1-2 | TRBV5-6 | ASSWAKQGYGYT
TRBJ1-5 | TRBV5-1 | ASSPGGTGGQPQH
TRBJ2-5 | TRBV27 | ASSLQGSQETQY
TRBJ2-7 | TRBV21-1 | ASSKRPQSSYEQY
TRBJ2-7 | TRBV5-1 | ASSLRTGGYEQY
TRBJ2-1 | TRBV13 | ASSSFAGGAPGNEQF
TRBJ1-5 | TRBV7-2 | ASSAGTDRNQPQH
TRBJ2-3 | TRBV15 | ATGGQGGDTQY
TRBJ1-4 | TRBV4-2 | ASSQEQLGEKLF
TRBJ2-1 | TRBV4-3 | ASSQGQSSYNEQF
TRBJ1-2 | TRBV29-1 | SVDSAGLGYGYT
TRBJ1-1 | TRBV6-5 | ASSYSIGILGTEAF
TRBJ2-1 | TRBV18 | ASSSTSGLSGEQF
TRBJ2-7 | TRBV23-1 | ASSQPTDRETYEQY
TRBJ1-6 | TRBV7-6 | ASSSDRGWNSPLH
TRBJ2-7 | TRBV9 | ASSTTGGPYEQY
TRBJ2-7 | TRBV2 | ASRVGLSSYEQY